The 23 T cell receptor beta chains presented below share a single source sample, sequenced in a study of cytomegalovirus exposure and HLA in healthy donors. PCR employed 60 Vbeta and 13 Jbeta primers. TCRdb keeps only in-frame clones here, not all; method: immunoSEQ multiplex PCR. The repertoire includes around 170,000 clones, around 80% of them detected once, and roughly 6% sits in the top ten. The sequenced material came from PBMCs. The source is a man aged 35-49 years in good health and CMV-seropositive.

The genes are TRBV27 and TRBJ2-7, with a tentative D call TRBD1 (9 bases). The germline V gene encodes CDR1 MNHEY and CDR2 SMNVEV (reference sequence). Trimming removed 3 bases from V and 3 bases from J, with 15 bases in between. The CDR3 extends over 15 amino acids. CDR3 protein: CASSFAGGQGYEQYF. Here the CDR3 DNA reads TGTGCCAGCAGTTTTGCGGGGGGACAGGGCTACGAGCAGTACTTC.

This chain uses TRBV9 with TRBJ2-3, with 7 nucleotides matching TRBD2. The V gene's germline CDR1 is SGDLS and CDR2 YYNGEE. The CDR3 has 14 amino acids. Trimming removed 2 bases from V and 2 bases from J; junction bases left unmatched: 2. CDR3 amino acids: CASSVSGFTDTQYF. The CDR3 nucleotides are TGTGCCAGCAGCGTTAGCGGGTTCACAGATACGCAGTATTTT. The whole variable domain, remainder taken from reference TRBV9 and TRBJ2-3, is DSGVTQTPKHLITATGQRVTLRCSPRSGDLSVYWYQQSLDQGLQFLIQYYNGEERAKGNILERFSAQQFPDLHSELNLSSLELGDSALYFCASSVSGFTDTQYFGPGTRLTVL.

This chain connects TRBV4-3 to TRBJ1-5; tentatively, D is TRBD1 (6 bases). V was pared by 4 bases and J by 0 bases, with 7 bases between. This CDR3 has 14 amino acids. Looked up from germline, CDR1 is LGHNA and CDR2 is YSLEER. The CDR3 protein is CASSPGDSNQPQHF. The CDR3 nucleotides read TGCGCCAGCAGCCCAGGGGATAGCAATCAGCCCCAGCATTTT.

The genes are TRBV9 and TRBJ1-6; 7 bases line up with TRBD1. Germline values: CDR1 SGDLS, CDR2 YYNGEE. The CDR3 is 15 amino acids. J was trimmed by 10 bases and V by 0 bases; bases with no gene match: 7. The CDR3: CASSVGDSLGSPLHF. In nucleotides, the CDR3 is TGTGCCAGCAGCGTAGGGGACAGTTTGGGGTCACCCCTCCACTTT.

The V and J genes are TRBV6-1 and TRBJ2-5, with TRBD1 matching over 11 bases. The J call is uncertain, as TRBJ2-7 better fits the DNA end. CDR1 and CDR2 (germline): MNHNS, SASEGT. The CDR3 extends over 14 amino acids. CDR3 protein: CASSAGTGGYEQYF. DNA of the CDR3: TGTGCCAGCAGTGCTGGGACAGGGGGCTACGAGCAGTACTTC.

This chain connects TRBV5-8 to TRBJ2-3; 9 bases align to TRBD2. The trim removed 9 bases at V and 2 bases at J, leaving 7 bases unmatched. Per the germline V gene, CDR1 is SGHTS and CDR2 is YDEGEE. The CDR3 is 14 residues long. CDR3 nucleotides: TGTGCCACCACCATAGCGGGGGACACAGATACGCAGTATTTT. Translated: CATTIAGDTDTQYF.

This sequence joins TRBV30 and TRBJ1-1; D perhaps matches TRBD1 (6 bases). Germline CDR1 reads GTSNPN; CDR2 reads SVGIG (reference sequence). There are 12 residues in the CDR3. Trimming cost V 8 bases and J 2 bases, with 12 bases left between them. The CDR3 here is CAGHRVNTEAFF. CDR3 bases: TGTGCCGGACACAGGGTTAACACTGAAGCTTTCTTT.

Only one count was recorded for this clone. The V call is TRBV5-1, the J call TRBJ2-3; weak D call: TRBD2 (5 bases). CDR1 SGHRS and CDR2 YFSETQ come from the germline V gene. The length of the CDR3 is 14 residues. V gave up 1 base and J gave up 4 bases, with 10 bases separating them. The chain's CDR3 is CASSLWAGSDTQYF. The CDR3 nucleotides read TGCGCCAGCAGCTTGTGGGCGGGCTCAGATACGCAGTATTTT.

The chain couples TRBV6-5 to TRBJ1-2; possible D gene TRBD1, 6 bases. The CDR3 sequence is 14 residues long. The V gene's germline CDR1 is MNHEY and CDR2 SVGAGI. The germline V and J ends were trimmed by 7 bases and 2 bases, with 14 bases remaining between them. CDR3 protein: CASTRQVGNYGYTF. CDR3 sequence (DNA): TGTGCCAGCACCCGACAGGTGGGCAACTATGGCTACACCTTC.

V usage is TRBV14 and J usage is TRBJ2-5, with a tentative D call TRBD1 (6 bases). The DNA end is more similar to TRBJ2-7, so the J call may be wrong. From germline, CDR1 is SGHDN and CDR2 FVKESK. This CDR3 region has 15 residues. The CDR3 sequence is CASSQVPGQSYEQYF. CDR3 DNA: TGTGCCAGCAGCCAAGTACCCGGACAGTCCTACGAGCAGTACTTC.

The chain links TRBV7-2 to TRBJ2-1; 13 bases line up with TRBD2. The junction had 4 bases not matched to a gene; V was cut back by 5 bases and J by 3 bases. Germline assignment: CDR1 SGHTA and CDR2 FQGNSA. This CDR3 has 16 amino acids. The CDR3 DNA is TGTGCCAGCAGCCCGGGACTAGCGGGGCACTACAATGAGCAGTTCTTC. Translating it yields CASSPGLAGHYNEQFF.

The chain uses TRBV7-2 and TRBJ1-1; 10 nucleotides align to TRBD1. CDR3 length equals 13 residues. V was pared by 3 bases and J by 9 bases, with 4 bases of the junction left unmatched. Germline lookup yields CDR1 SGHTA and CDR2 FQGNSA. In nucleotides, the CDR3 is TGTGCCAGCAGCTTTAGACAGGGGGCGAAAGCTTTCTTT. Translated: CASSFRQGAKAFF.

The V gene is TRBV5-6, the J gene TRBJ2-5; tentative D call: TRBD1 (5 bases). V lost 0 bases to trimming and J lost 5 bases, with 8 bases between them. Germline V gives CDR1 SGHDT, CDR2 YYEEEE. The CDR3 loop spans 13 amino acids. CDR3 protein: CASSLVGAETQYF. As DNA, the CDR3 is TGTGCCAGCAGCTTGGTTGGGGCGGAGACCCAGTACTTC.

In its sample, this clone was seen once. The chain carries TRBV30 and TRBJ1-1, with TRBD1 matching over 9 bases. J gave up 0 bases and V 3 bases, and 5 bases lay outside the gene matches. The CDR3 runs 15 residues. Germline loops: CDR1 GTSNPN, CDR2 SVGIG (reference sequence). The CDR3 DNA follows: TGTGCCTGGAGCCACGGGACAGGGATGAACACTGAAGCTTTCTTT. This encodes CAWSHGTGMNTEAFF.

The chain uses TRBV5-1 and TRBJ1-5, with D possibly TRBD1 on 5 matching bases. The germline V and J ends were trimmed by 0 bases and 7 bases, with 11 bases remaining between them. Germline V gives CDR1 SGHRS, CDR2 YFSETQ. The CDR3 consists of 14 residues. CDR3 region: CASSLVGGDQPQHF. The CDR3 DNA reads TGCGCCAGCAGCTTGGTGGGGGGGGACCAGCCCCAGCATTTT.

The chain couples TRBV5-4 to TRBJ2-7; 8 bases map to TRBD2. The germline gives CDR1 SGHNT, CDR2 YYREEE (reference sequence). J gave up 4 bases and V 4 bases, and 7 bases lay outside the gene matches. The CDR3 covers 14 residues. As DNA, the CDR3 is TGTGCCAGCAGCGCCTTAGCGGGGCGATACGAGCAGTACTTC. Protein: CASSALAGRYEQYF.

The gene calls are TRBV11-2 and TRBJ2-7; D possibly corresponds to TRBD1 (6 bases). Looked up from germline, CDR1 is SGHAT and CDR2 is FQNNGV. Trimming stripped 1 base from V and 7 bases from J, with 17 bases between. This CDR3 has 15 amino acids. DNA for the CDR3: TGTGCCAGCAGCTTAGTCGTGCAGGGGAAGGGGGAGCAGTACTTC. Amino acid sequence: CASSLVVQGKGEQYF.

This chain links TRBV2 with TRBJ2-7; TRBD1 matches 8 bases. With V trimmed by 8 bases and J by 5 bases, 5 bases remained unmatched. Germline loops: CDR1 SNHLY, CDR2 FYNNEI. The CDR3 sequence is 12 residues long. The CDR3 DNA reads as TGTGCCAGCGAGCAGGGGGCCAACGAGCAGTACTTC. It yields the protein CASEQGANEQYF.

This clone was detected a few times. V is TRBV19 and J is TRBJ1-3; 11 bases line up with TRBD1. Germline V gene lookup returns CDR1 LNHDA and CDR2 SQIVND (reference sequence). J gave up 3 bases and V 5 bases, and 9 bases lay outside the gene matches. The CDR3 is made up of 17 amino acids. DNA for the CDR3: TGTGCCAGTAGTTTTCTCGGGACAGGGGGAGTTGGAAACACCATATATTTT. Its protein is CASSFLGTGGVGNTIYF. The full variable domain, rest sourced from reference TRBV19 and TRBJ1-3, is DGGITQSPKYLFRKEGQNVTLSCEQNLNHDAMYWYRQDPGQGLRLIYYSQIVNDFQKGDIAEGYSVSREKKESFPLTVTSAQKNPTAFYLCASSFLGTGGVGNTIYFGEGSWLTVV.

The genes are TRBV19 and TRBJ2-1, with D possibly being TRBD1 (5 bases). Germline values: CDR1 LNHDA, CDR2 SQIVND (reference sequence). The CDR3 runs 15 residues. Trimming pared 5 bases from V and 0 bases from J, leaving 11 bases between. CDR3 region: CASSSRQSSYNEQFF. Written as DNA, the CDR3 is TGTGCCAGTAGTTCCCGACAGAGCTCCTACAATGAGCAGTTCTTC.

The J gene is TRBJ2-7, the V gene TRBV19, with 7 bases that match TRBD1. This CDR3 contains 14 residues. Germline trimming cut 3 bases from V and 2 bases from J; bases unmatched to any gene: 4. Germline V gene data show CDR1 as LNHDA and CDR2 as SQIVND (reference sequence). CDR3 sequence: CASSIRQGAYEQYF. The CDR3 nucleotides read TGTGCCAGTAGTATCAGGCAGGGGGCCTACGAGCAGTACTTC.

This clone was detected only once. An end of the junction does not agree with germline; a read error may underlie this. CDR3 sequence: CSSMATGELFF. The CDR3 bases are TGTTCCAGCATGGCCACCGGGGAGCTGTTTTTT. The chain carries TRBV7-9 and TRBJ2-2; no firm D call. CDR1 is SEHNR, CDR2 FQNEAQ, per germline (reference sequence). The CDR3 runs to 11 residues.

This chain connects TRBV25-1 to TRBJ2-7; D ambiguous. Looked up from germline, CDR1 is MGHDK and CDR2 is SYGVNS. The CDR3 has 11 amino acids. Trimming pared 6 bases from V and 0 bases from J, leaving 3 bases between. CDR3 bases: TGTGCCAGCAGCAGCTCCTACGAGCAGTACTTC. This codes for CASSSSYEQYF.